This T cell receptor beta chain is drawn from a study of PD-1 blockade in mismatch repair-deficient tumors. Study details: Enrolled about 2013-2016, patients had progressing, pretreated mismatch repair-deficient cancers of about a dozen types.

Time point specified: roughly 9-day in vitro stimulation with candidate neoantigen peptide 5. Roughly 7 ELISpot-reactive neoantigen peptides each drove a roughly eleven-day in vitro stimulation. Germline V gives CDR1 SGHNT, CDR2 YENEEA. The CDR3 has 15 residues. The V gene end was trimmed by 1 base and the J gene end by 7 bases; junction bases not matched to a gene: 5. Produced via immunoSEQ multiplex PCR; TCRdb's table is partial and in-frame only. The profile shows around 15,000 clones, less than 85% of them singletons. Concerning this clone itself: Its antigen is not known.

The gene calls are TRBV11-3 and TRBJ1-4, with 8 bases matching TRBD1. The material sequenced was cells cultured in vitro, taken from a patient treated with pembrolizumab. This sequence was found in an adult with mismatch repair-deficient cancer. This chain's CDR3 is CASSLGGRGPEKLFF. CDR3 DNA: TGTGCCAGCAGCTTAGGGGGCAGGGGGCCTGAAAAACTGTTTTTT.